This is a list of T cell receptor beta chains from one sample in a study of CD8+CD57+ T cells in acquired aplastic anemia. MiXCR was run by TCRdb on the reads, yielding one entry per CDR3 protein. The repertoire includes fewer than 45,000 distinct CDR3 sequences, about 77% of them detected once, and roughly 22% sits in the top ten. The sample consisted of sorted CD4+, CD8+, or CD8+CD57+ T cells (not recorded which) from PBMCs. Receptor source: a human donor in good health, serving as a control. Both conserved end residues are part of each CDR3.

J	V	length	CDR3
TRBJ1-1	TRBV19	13	CASRVGLDTEAFF
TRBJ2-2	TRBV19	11	CASSMSGELFF
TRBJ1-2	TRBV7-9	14	CASSSGTEASGYTF
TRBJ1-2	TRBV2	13	CASSLSPSYGYTF
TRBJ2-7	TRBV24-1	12	CATSDSGTEQYF
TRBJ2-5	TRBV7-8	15	CASSLVGRVEETQYF
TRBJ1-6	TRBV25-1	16	CASSEAAGAYNSPLHF
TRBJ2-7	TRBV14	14	CASSTGTGIGEQYF
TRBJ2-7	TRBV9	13	CASGGGGSYEQYF
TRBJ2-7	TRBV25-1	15	CASSLEIGGGYEQYF
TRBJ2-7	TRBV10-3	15	CASSGDSGSSYEQYF
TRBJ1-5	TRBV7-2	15	CASSRGQGSNQPQHF
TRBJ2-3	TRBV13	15	CASSPETGRGDTQYF
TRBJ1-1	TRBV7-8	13	CASSLAGTFESFF
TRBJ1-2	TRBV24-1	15	CATSDLGRGDYGYTF
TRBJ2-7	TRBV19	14	CASGPGGASYEQYF
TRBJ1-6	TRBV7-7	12	CASSLSESPLHF
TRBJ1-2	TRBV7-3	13	CASSLIEGRGYTF
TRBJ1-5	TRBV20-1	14	CSAKPGRQNQPQHF
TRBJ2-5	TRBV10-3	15	CAISESWTNQETQYF
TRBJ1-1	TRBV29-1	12	CSVEQGVTEAFF
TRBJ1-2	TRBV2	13	CASRQNTGYGYTF
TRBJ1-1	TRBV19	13	CASSMKGNTEAFF
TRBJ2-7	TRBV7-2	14	CASSLASSSYEQYF
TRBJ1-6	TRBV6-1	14	CASSDVKARSPLHF
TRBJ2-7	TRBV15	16	CATSRDLPDRGPVQYF
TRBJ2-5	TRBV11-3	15	CASSVGGLREETQYF
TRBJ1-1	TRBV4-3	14	CPSSQGVRGTEALF
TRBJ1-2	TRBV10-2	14	CASRRGQQNYGYTF
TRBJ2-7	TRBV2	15	CASSDVQGINYEQYF
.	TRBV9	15	CASSVATGEGYEQYF
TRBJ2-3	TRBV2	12	CASSVLPDTQYF
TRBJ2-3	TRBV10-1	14	CASESGGSTDTQYF
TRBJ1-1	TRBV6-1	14	CASSPGGKGTEAFF
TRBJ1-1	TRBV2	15	CASTKDGGSDTEAFF
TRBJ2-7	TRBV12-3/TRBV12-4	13	CASTTGQPYEQYF
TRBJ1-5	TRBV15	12	CATRDSNQPQHF
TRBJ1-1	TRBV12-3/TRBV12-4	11	CASSSSTEAFF
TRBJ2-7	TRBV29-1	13	CSVGRGGTYEQYF
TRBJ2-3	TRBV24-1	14	CATSEGQTADTQYF
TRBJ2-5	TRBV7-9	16	CASSPGLGWPTETQYF
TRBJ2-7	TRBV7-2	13	CASSSTQGSEQYF
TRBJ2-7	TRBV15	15	CATSRAGTGSYEQYF
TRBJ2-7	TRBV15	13	CATSRGRSYEQYF
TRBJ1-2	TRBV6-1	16	CASSLQTGTGVYGYTF